What follows describes a single T cell receptor beta chain. The antigen remains undetermined. This sample is drawn from a study of human thymus T cells. Study-level results: V and J gene usage appeared biased in thymic and blood repertoires.

It was from resections taken during corrective heart surgery that the thymus tissue came. Donation came from healthy Finnish infants having corrective surgery for congenital heart defects. Some clones are missing from TCRdb's copy, which holds only in-frame ones; the method was immunoSEQ multiplex PCR. The table shows 100,000 to 150,000 clones, with around 94% occurring only once. The length of the CDR3 is 17 residues. V was shortened by 3 bases and J by 5 bases, with 20 bases between the two germline ends. Germline CDR1 SGHTA, CDR2 FQGNSA. This receptor was taken from a boy younger than two with a congenital heart defect but otherwise immunologically healthy. The sequencing sample was made of thymus tissue. This rearrangement joins TRBV7-2 to TRBJ2-1; the D gene is possibly TRBD2 (6 bases). The chain's CDR3 is CASSFPKGGHTHNEQFF. CDR3 DNA: TGTGCCAGCAGCTTTCCAAAGGGAGGACACACACACAATGAGCAGTTCTTC. Drawing the rest from reference TRBV7-2 and TRBJ2-1, the complete variable domain is GAGVSQSPSNKVTEKGKDVELRCDPISGHTALYWYRQSLGQGLEFLIYFQGNSAPDKSGLPSDRFSAERTGGSVSTLTIQRTQQEDSAVYLCASSFPKGGHTHNEQFFGPGTRLTVL.